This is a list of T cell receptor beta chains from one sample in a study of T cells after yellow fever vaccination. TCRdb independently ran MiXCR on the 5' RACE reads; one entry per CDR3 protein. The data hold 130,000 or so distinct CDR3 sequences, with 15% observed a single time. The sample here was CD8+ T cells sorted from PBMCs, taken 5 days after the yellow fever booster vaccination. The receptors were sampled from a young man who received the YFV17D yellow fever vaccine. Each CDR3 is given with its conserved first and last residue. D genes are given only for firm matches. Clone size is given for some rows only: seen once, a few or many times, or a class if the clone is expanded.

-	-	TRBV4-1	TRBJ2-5	TGCGCCAGCAGCCGCCCCGGGACGTACCAAGAGACCCAGTACTTC	CASSRPGTYQETQYF
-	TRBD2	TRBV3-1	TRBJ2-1	TGTGCCAGCAGCGGGCCCGGGCGGGGGGAGCATGAGCAGTTCTTC	CASSGPGRGEHEQFF
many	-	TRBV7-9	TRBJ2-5	TGTGCCAGCAGTGGGCAGGATGTTCGTGGGACCCAGTACTTC	CASSGQDVRGTQYF
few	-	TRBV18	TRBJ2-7	TGTGCCAGCTCACCACCTCGAGCGGGGACATCGGACCTCACTAGCTCCTACGAGCAGTACTTC	CASSPPRAGTSDLTSSYEQYF
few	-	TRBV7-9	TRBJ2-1	TGTGCCAGCAGCCACGGGGTGCGGGGGCAGGAGGGGACCTACAATGAGCAGTTCTTC	CASSHGVRGQEGTYNEQFF
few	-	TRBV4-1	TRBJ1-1	TGCGCCAGCAGCCAAGTGGACAGTGAAGCTTTCTTT	CASSQVDSEAFF
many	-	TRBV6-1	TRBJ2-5	TGTGCCAGCAGTGAAGCAGAAGGGACCCAAGAGACCCAGTACTTC	CASSEAEGTQETQYF
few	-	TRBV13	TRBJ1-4	TGTGCCAGCAGCTTATCGGGTGAAAAACTGTTTTTT	CASSLSGEKLFF
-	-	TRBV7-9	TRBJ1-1	TGTGCCAGCAGCTCCCACAGGGCTCACATGAACACTGAAGCTTTCTTT	CASSSHRAHMNTEAFF
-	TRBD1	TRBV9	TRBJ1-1	TGTGCCAGCAGCCCAGACAGGGGAGGTTCTCGGAACACTGAAGCTTTCTTT	CASSPDRGGSRNTEAFF
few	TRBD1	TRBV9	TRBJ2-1	TGTGCCAGCAGCGCGGGACAGCTCAGCTCCTACAATGAGCAGTTCTTC	CASSAGQLSSYNEQFF
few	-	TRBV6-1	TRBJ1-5	TGTGCCAGCAGTCCAACAGGGCTTCGTCAGCCCCAGCATTTT	CASSPTGLRQPQHF
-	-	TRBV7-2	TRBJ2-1	TGTGCCAGCAGCCCTGTATGGGACATCCATGAGCGGTTCTTC	CASSPVWDIHERFF
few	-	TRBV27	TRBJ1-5	TGTGCCAGCAGTGCTAACAGGGAAAATCAGCCCCAGCATTTT	CASSANRENQPQHF
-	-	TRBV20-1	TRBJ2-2	TGCAGTGTCAAGGCAGATAACACCGGGGAGCTGTTTTTT	CSVKADNTGELFF
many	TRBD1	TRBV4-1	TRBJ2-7	TGCGCCAGCAGCCGTTCCCCGGGACAGGGAACGAAAGAGCAGTACTTC	CASSRSPGQGTKEQYF
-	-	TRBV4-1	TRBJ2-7	TGCGCCAGCAGTCCTGCACTTAGTAACGAGCAGTACTTC	CASSPALSNEQYF
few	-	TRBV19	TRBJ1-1	TGTGCCAGTAGTATCTCCATCGCGAACACTGAAGCTTTCTTT	CASSISIANTEAFF
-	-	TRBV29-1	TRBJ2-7	TGCAGCGTTGAAGAATCGGGAGAGCAGTACTTC	CSVEESGEQYF
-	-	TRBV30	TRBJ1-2	TGTGCCTGGAGGGACAGCTATGGCTACACCTTC	CAWRDSYGYTF
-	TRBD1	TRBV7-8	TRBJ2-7	TGTGCCAGCAGCACGAGGGACAGTTACGAGCAGTACTTC	CASSTRDSYEQYF
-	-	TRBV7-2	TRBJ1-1	TGTGCCAGCAGCACCTGGACGGGGAACACTGAAGCTTTCTTT	CASSTWTGNTEAFF
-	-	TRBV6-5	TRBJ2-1	TGTGCCAGCAGTGAAGGGTTAGGTGAGCAGTTCTTC	CASSEGLGEQFF
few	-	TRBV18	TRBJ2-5	TGTGCCAGCTCACCACCATTCTCGCCGGACCAAGAGACCCAGTACTTC	CASSPPFSPDQETQYF
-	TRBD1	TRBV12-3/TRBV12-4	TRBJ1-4	TGTGCCAGCAGATTTGACGGTCCTGGACAGGGTCGAGTAGGTGCGACTAATGAAAAACTGTTTTTT	CASRFDGPGQGRVGATNEKLFF
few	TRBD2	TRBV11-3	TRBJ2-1	TGTGCCAGCAGCTACAGCCTAGCGGGACACAATGAGCAGTTCTTC	CASSYSLAGHNEQFF
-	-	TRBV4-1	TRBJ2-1	TGCGCCAGCAGCCAAGTGACTCACTACAATGAGCAGTTCTTC	CASSQVTHYNEQFF
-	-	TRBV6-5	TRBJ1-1	TGTGCCAGCAGTTACGCCCCACAGTACACTGAAGCTTTCTTT	CASSYAPQYTEAFF
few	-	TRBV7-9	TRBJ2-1	TGTGCCAGCAGCACGGATTTCGGGAGCTCCTACAATGAGCAGTTCTTC	CASSTDFGSSYNEQFF
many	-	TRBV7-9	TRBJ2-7	TGTGCCAGCGCGTTTGGGGGAGCCTACGAGCAGTACTTC	CASAFGGAYEQYF
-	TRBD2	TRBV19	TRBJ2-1	TGTGCCAGTAGTATTGGCGGGGGGGTTAACAATGAGCAGTTCTTC	CASSIGGGVNNEQFF
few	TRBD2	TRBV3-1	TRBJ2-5	TGTGCCAGCAGCCCTGGACTAGCGGGGCTTCAAGAGACCCAGTACTTC	CASSPGLAGLQETQYF
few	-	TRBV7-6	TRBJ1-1	TGTGCCAGCGGGTGGACGAACACTGAAGCTTTCTTT	CASGWTNTEAFF
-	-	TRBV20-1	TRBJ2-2	TGCAGTGCTAGGGGGACAACGAGAACCGGGGAGCTGTTTTTT	CSARGTTRTGELFF
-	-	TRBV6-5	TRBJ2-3	TGTGCCAGCAGTTACGAGGACCGCGCCAGCACAGATACGCAGTATTTT	CASSYEDRASTDTQYF
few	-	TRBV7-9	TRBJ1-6	TGTGCCAGCAGCTCCGATCTGTGGCCAGAGGGTTCACCCCTCCACTTT	CASSSDLWPEGSPLHF
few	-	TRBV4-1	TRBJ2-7	TGCGCCAGCAGCCAAGATAGTGTATCCTACGAGCAGTACTTC	CASSQDSVSYEQYF
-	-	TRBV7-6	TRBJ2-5	TGTGCCAGCGGGGGCCAAGAGACCCAGTACTTC	CASGGQETQYF
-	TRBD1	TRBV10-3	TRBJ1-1	TGTGCCATCAGCCAGGGGGCCCCTGAAGCTTTCTTT	CAISQGAPEAFF
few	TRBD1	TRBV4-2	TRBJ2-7	TGTGCCAGCAGCCAAGCAACAGGGGGCGCGTACGAGCAGTACTTC	CASSQATGGAYEQYF
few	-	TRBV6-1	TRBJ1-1	TGTGCCTGCAGGACTGCTGAAGCTTTCTTT	CACRTAEAFF
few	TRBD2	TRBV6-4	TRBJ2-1	TGTGCCAGCAGTGCCCTAGCGGGGGAATACAATGAGCAGTTCTTC	CASSALAGEYNEQFF
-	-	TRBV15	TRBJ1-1	TGTGCCACCAGCAGAGTTCGGCGGTTAATCACTGAAGCTTTCTTT	CATSRVRRLITEAFF
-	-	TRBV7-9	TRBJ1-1	TGTGCCAGCAGCTCCGAAAGGAGGAACACTGAAGCTTTCTTT	CASSSERRNTEAFF
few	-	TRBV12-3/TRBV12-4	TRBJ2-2	TGTGCCAGCAGTCCCTGGACGGCAAACACCGGGGAGCTGTTTTTT	CASSPWTANTGELFF
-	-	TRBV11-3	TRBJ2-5	TGTGCCAGCAGCTTAGCGGCCGCATCGACCCAGTACTTC	CASSLAAASTQYF
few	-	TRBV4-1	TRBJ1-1	TGCGCCAGCAGCCAAGGGTGGAACACTGAAGCTTTCTTT	CASSQGWNTEAFF
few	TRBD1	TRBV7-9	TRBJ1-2	TGTGCCAGCAGCCTTAGTACGGGACAGGACTATGGCTACACCTTC	CASSLSTGQDYGYTF
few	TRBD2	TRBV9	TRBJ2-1	TGTGCCAGCAGCGTCGGGACTAGCAATGAGCAGTTCTTC	CASSVGTSNEQFF
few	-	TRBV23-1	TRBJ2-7	TGCGCCAGCAGTCAATTCACCCTGGCCTACGAGCAGTACTTC	CASSQFTLAYEQYF
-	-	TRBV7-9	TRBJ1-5	TGTGCCAGCAGCTTAGTGGACCAGCCCCAGCATTTT	CASSLVDQPQHF
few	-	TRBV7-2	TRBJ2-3	TGTGCCAGCAGCCTGGTCCGGGACCGGGCAAGCACAGATACGCAGTATTTT	CASSLVRDRASTDTQYF
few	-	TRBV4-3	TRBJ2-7	TGCGCCAGCAGCCAAGACCGGGTGGGGGTTGGCGAGCAGTACTTC	CASSQDRVGVGEQYF
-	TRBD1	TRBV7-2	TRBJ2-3	TGTGCCAGCAGCTCTTCCCGGGACAGGGGTCGTGATACGCAGTATTTT	CASSSSRDRGRDTQYF
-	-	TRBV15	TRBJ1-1	TGTGCCACCGAAGAGTGGCCGGGGACTGAAGCTTTCTTT	CATEEWPGTEAFF
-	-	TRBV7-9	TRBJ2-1	TGTGCCAGCAGCCTGACTGGCGGGGTATTGAATGAGCAGTTCTTC	CASSLTGGVLNEQFF
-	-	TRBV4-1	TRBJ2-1	TGCGCCAGCAGCCCCCAACCCTGGGCTGACAATGAGCAGTTCTTC	CASSPQPWADNEQFF
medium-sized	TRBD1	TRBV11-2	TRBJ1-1	TGTGCCAGCAGCTCCCCAGGGGGTACGGCAAGGAACACTGAAGCTTTCTTT	CASSSPGGTARNTEAFF
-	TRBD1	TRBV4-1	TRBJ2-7	TGCGCCAGCAGCCAGCCCGGACAGGGCTACGAGCAGTACTTC	CASSQPGQGYEQYF
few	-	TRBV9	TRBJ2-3	TGTGCCAGCAGCATAAGGGGGGGACAGACTAGCACAGATACGCAGTATTTT	CASSIRGGQTSTDTQYF